Listed below are T cell receptor beta chains from one sample, sequenced in a study of control samples from healthy donors and cancer patients. TCRdb's table, derived via immunoSEQ multiplex PCR, lists solely in-frame clones and lacks some. Of 150,000 or so clones in the sample, around 88% were seen once. What was sequenced was blood. These receptors were collected from a man aged 18 to 30 in good health. Each CDR3 is given with its conserved first and last residue. The order of the fields is D gene, J gene, clone size, V gene, CDR3 protein, CDR3 DNA. D genes are given only for firm matches. The size entry is marked missing in some rows and otherwise reads once, few, many or a size class.

-,TRBJ2-7,-,TRBV20-1,CSASRGGYEQYF,TGCAGTGCTAGTCGGGGCGGCTACGAGCAGTACTTC
-,TRBJ1-2,-,TRBV4-3,CASSQATGTNYGYTF,TGCGCCAGCAGCCAAGCTACAGGCACCAACTATGGCTACACCTTC
-,TRBJ1-3,-,TRBV19,CASSMGANTIYF,TGTGCCAGTAGTATGGGCGCGAACACCATATATTTT
-,TRBJ1-2,-,TRBV13,CASSPTWQGHYGYTF,TGTGCCAGCAGCCCAACGTGGCAGGGCCACTATGGCTACACCTTC
TRBD1,TRBJ1-6,-,TRBV2,CASSAGGQGWSPLHF,TGTGCCAGCAGCGCGGGGGGACAGGGATGGTCACCCCTCCACTTT
-,TRBJ2-1,-,TRBV7-2,CASSYPGDTRGGEQFF,TGTGCCAGCAGCTACCCGGGGGACACCCGTGGAGGGGAGCAGTTCTTC
TRBD1,TRBJ1-5,-,TRBV6-2/TRBV6-3,CASSYLGQGVSNQPQHF,TGTGCCAGCAGTTACCTTGGACAGGGAGTTAGCAATCAGCCCCAGCATTTT
TRBD1,TRBJ1-2,-,TRBV30,CAWRPQVTGNYGYTF,TGTGCCTGGAGGCCTCAAGTGACAGGGAACTATGGCTACACCTTC
TRBD1,TRBJ1-1,once,TRBV4-2,CASSPGTGDMNTEAFF,TGTGCCAGCAGCCCAGGGACAGGGGATATGAACACTGAAGCTTTCTTT
-,TRBJ2-7,-,TRBV4-3,CASSQDLKGSHEQYF,TGCGCCAGCAGCCAAGATCTTAAGGGGAGCCACGAGCAGTACTTC
-,TRBJ1-4,once,TRBV28,CASSPLGTFATNEKLFF,TGTGCCAGCAGCCCCCTAGGGACCTTTGCAACTAATGAAAAACTGTTTTTT
-,TRBJ1-5,-,TRBV4-2,CASSRQDGSNQPQHF,TGTGCCAGCAGCCGACAGGACGGAAGCAATCAGCCCCAGCATTTT
TRBD2,TRBJ2-1,-,TRBV4-3,CASSQGGGSYNEQFF,TGCGCCAGCAGCCAAGGCGGGGGCTCCTACAATGAGCAGTTCTTC
-,TRBJ1-4,-,TRBV7-8,CASTLRLTNEKLFF,TGTGCCAGCACCCTGAGATTAACTAATGAAAAACTGTTTTTT
-,TRBJ1-5,-,TRBV7-2,CASSRGGVSNQPQHF,TGTGCCAGCAGCCGTGGGGGGGTGAGCAATCAGCCCCAGCATTTT
-,TRBJ2-7,-,TRBV3-1/TRBV3-2,CASSKSAGRSYEQYF,TGTGCCAGCAGTAAGTCCGCAGGGAGGTCCTACGAGCAGTACTTC
TRBD1,TRBJ1-1,-,TRBV5-4,CASSTEQGRTEAFF,TGTGCCAGCAGCACGGAACAGGGGCGGACTGAAGCTTTCTTT